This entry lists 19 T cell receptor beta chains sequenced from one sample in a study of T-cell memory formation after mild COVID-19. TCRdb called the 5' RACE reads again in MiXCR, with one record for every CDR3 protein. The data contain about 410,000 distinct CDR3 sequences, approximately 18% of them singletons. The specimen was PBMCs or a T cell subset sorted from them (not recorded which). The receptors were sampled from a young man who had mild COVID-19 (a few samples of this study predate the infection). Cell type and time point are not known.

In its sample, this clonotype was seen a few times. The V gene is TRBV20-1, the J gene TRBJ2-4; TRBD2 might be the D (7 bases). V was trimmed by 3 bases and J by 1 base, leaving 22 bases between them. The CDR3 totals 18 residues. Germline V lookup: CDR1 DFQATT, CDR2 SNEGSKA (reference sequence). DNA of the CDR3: TGCAGTGCTAGTAACGGGGGGCCGATTTCTTCTGCCAAAAACATTCAGTACTTC. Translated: CSASNGGPISSAKNIQYF.

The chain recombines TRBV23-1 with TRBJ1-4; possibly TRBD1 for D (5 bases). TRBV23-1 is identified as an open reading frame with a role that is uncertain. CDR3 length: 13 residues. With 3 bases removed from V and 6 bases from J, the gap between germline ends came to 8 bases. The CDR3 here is CASSQKGDEKLFF. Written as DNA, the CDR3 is TGCGCCAGCAGTCAGAAAGGGGATGAAAAACTGTTTTTT.

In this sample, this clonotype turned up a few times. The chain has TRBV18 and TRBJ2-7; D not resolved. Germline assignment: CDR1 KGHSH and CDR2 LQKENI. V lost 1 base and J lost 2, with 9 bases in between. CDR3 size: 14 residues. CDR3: CASSPQAEAYEQYV. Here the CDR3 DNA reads TGTGCCAGCTCACCACAGGCAGAAGCCTACGAGCAGTACGTC.

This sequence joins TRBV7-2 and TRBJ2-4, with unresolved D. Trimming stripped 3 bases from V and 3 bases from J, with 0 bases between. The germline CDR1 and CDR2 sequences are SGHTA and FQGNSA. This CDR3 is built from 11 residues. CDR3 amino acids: CASSFKNIQYF. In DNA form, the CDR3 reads TGTGCCAGCAGCTTCAAAAACATTCAGTACTTC. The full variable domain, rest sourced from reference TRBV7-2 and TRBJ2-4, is GAGVSQSPSNKVTEKGKDVELRCDPISGHTALYWYRQSLGQGLEFLIYFQGNSAPDKSGLPSDRFSAERTGGSVSTLTIQRTQQEDSAVYLCASSFKNIQYFGAGTRLSVL.

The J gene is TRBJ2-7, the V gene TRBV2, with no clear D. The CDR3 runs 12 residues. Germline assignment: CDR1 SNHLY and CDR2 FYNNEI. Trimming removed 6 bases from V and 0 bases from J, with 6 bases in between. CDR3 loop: CASRDDSYEQYV. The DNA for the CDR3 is TGTGCCAGCAGGGACGACTCCTACGAGCAGTACGTC.

CDR3 in amino acids: CASSQVPGRNIQYF. The CDR3, as DNA: TGTGCCAGCAGCCAAGTTCCCGGGAGGAACATTCAGTACTTC. The chain combines TRBV4-2 with TRBJ2-4; 7 bases match TRBD2. CDR1 LGHNA and CDR2 YNFKEQ come from the germline V gene. The length of the CDR3 is 14 residues. The ends lost 1 base at V and 7 bases at J; junction bases unmatched: 4.

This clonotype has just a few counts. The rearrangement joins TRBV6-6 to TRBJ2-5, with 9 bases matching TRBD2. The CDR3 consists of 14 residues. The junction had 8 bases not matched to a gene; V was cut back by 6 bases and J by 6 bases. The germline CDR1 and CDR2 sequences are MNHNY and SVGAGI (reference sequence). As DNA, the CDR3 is TGTGCCAGCAGCTCCGGGACTAGCCGACAGACCCAGTACTTC. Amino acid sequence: CASSSGTSRQTQYF.

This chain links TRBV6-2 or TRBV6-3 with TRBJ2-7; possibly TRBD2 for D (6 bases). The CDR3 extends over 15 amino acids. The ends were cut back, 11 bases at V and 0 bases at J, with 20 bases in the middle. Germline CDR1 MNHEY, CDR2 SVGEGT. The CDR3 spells CAGGGVTRGSYEQYF. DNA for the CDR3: TGTGCCGGTGGCGGGGTCACCAGAGGCTCCTACGAGCAGTACTTC.

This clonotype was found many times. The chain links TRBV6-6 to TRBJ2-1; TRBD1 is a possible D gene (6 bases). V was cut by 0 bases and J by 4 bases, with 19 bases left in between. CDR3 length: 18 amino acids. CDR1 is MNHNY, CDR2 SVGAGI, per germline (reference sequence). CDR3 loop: CASSYSIQLDSPYNEQFF. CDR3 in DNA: TGTGCCAGCAGTTACTCGATCCAGTTGGACAGCCCGTACAATGAGCAGTTCTTC.

Here the CDR3 DNA reads TGTGCCAGTAAACAGACATGGGGGGAGACCCAGTACTTC. This translates into CASKQTWGETQYF. V gene TRBV19 combines with J gene TRBJ2-5; D tentatively fits TRBD1 or TRBD2 (5 bases each). The CDR3 is made up of 13 amino acids. Per germline, CDR1 LNHDA and CDR2 SQIVND (reference sequence). Trimming removed 7 bases at V and 5 bases at J, with 14 bases between.

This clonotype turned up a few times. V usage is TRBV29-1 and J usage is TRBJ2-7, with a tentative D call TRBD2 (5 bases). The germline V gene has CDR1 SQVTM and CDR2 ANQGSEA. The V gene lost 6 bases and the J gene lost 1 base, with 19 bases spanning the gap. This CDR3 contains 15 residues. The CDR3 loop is CSVSGLPLGSYEQYF. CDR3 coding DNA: TGCAGCGTCTCTGGACTGCCTCTAGGGTCCTACGAGCAGTACTTC.

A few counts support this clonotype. This chain's CDR3 is CASSYLGTPNEQFF. Written as DNA, the CDR3 is TGTGCCAGCAGTTACTTAGGCACACCAAATGAGCAGTTCTTC. This chain connects TRBV6-5 to TRBJ2-1; no definite D call. The CDR3 loop spans 14 amino acids. Germline V lookup: CDR1 MNHEY, CDR2 SVGAGI. V dropped 1 base and J dropped 7 bases, with 11 bases sitting between them.

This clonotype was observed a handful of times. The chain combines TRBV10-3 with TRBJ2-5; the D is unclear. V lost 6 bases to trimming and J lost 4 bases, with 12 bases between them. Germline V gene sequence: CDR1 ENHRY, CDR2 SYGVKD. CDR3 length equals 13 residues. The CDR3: CAIRRGESETQYF. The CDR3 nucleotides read TGTGCCATCAGGCGTGGGGAATCAGAGACCCAGTACTTC.

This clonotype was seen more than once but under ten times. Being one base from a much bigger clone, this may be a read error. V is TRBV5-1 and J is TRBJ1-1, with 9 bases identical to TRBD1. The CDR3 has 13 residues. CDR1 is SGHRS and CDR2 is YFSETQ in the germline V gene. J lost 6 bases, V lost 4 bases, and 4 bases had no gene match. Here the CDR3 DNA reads TGCGCCAGCAGCCTGGGACAGGGCCCTGAAGCTTTCTTT. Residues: CASSLGQGPEAFF.

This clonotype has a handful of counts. Here the CDR3 reads CASSQDLSPTYEQYV. The CDR3 coding sequence is TGTGCCAGCAGCCAAGATCTTAGCCCAACCTACGAGCAGTACGTC. The V and J genes are TRBV4-2 and TRBJ2-7; no clear D gene. The germline V and J ends were trimmed by 0 bases and 2 bases, with 11 bases remaining between them. This CDR3 region has 15 residues. Per germline, CDR1 LGHNA and CDR2 YNFKEQ.

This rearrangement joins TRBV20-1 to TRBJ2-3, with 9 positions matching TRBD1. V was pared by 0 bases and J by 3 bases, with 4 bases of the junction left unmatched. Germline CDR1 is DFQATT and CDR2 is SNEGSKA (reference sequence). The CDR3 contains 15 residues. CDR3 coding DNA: TGCAGTGCTAGAGAGGGGGGGACAGGGACAGATACGCAGTATTTT. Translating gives CSAREGGTGTDTQYF.

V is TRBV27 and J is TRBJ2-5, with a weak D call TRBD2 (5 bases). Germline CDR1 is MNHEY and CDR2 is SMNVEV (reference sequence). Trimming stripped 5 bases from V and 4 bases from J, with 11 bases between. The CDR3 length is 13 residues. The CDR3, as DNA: TGTGCCAGCAGTCACCGGGGAAGAGAGACCCAGTACTTC. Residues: CASSHRGRETQYF.

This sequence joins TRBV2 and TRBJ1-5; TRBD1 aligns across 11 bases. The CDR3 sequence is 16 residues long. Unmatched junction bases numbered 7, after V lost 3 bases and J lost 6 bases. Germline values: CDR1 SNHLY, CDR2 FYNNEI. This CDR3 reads CASSDSGTGGIQPQHF. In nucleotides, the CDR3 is TGTGCCAGCAGTGATTCAGGGACAGGGGGTATTCAGCCCCAGCATTTT.

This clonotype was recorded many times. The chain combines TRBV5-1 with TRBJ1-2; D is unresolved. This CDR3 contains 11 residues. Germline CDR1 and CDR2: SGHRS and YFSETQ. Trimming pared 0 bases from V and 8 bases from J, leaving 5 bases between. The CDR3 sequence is CASSLDSGYTF. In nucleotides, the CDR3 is TGCGCCAGCAGCTTGGATTCGGGCTACACCTTC.